The clone carrying this T cell receptor (beta chain) has ten or more counts. What it recognizes is unknown. The size of this beta chain means little, since it is a stray read in a library made for alpha chains. Time point meaning: sample taken at primary tumor resection. V lost 7 bases to trimming and J lost 1 base; unmatched junction nucleotides: 7. Germline loops: CDR1 SGHVS, CDR2 FQNEAQ. This CDR3 has 16 amino acids. TCRdb called the 5' RACE reads again in MiXCR, with one record for every CDR3 protein. The sample comprises 15,000 to 20,000 distinct CDR3 sequences, approximately 5.6% of which are singletons, and about a tenth rests with the top ten. The entry originates in a study of spatial heterogeneity in lung cancer. About the study: TCR transcript counts in tumor regions correlated strongly with a T cell module score from matched bulk RNA-seq.

Whole-study results and caveats: Tumor T-cell coverage was an estimated 7% or so for alpha and more than 12% for beta chains. Tumoral mutation counts were tracked by counts of expanded intratumoral alpha and beta TCRs.

The sample here was lung tumor tissue, taken at surgery. This sequence joins TRBV7-8 and TRBJ1-1, with 12 positions matching TRBD1. The TCR sequence derives from a female donor with early-stage non-small cell lung cancer. CDR3 protein: CASTWDRGPGNTEAFF. The CDR3 DNA sequence: TGTGCCAGCACCTGGGACAGGGGGCCAGGGAACACTGAAGCTTTCTTT.